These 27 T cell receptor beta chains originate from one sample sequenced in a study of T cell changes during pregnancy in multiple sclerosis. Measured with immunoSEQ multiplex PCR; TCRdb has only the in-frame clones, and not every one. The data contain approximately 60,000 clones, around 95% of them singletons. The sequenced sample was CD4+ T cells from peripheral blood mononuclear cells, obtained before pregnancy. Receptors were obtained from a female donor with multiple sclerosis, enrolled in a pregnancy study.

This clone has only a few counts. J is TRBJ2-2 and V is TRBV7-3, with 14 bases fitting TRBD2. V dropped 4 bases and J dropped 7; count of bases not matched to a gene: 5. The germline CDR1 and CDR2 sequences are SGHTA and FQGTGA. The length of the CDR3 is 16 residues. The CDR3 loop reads CASSSGLAGALGELFF. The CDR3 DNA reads TGTGCCAGCAGCTCGGGACTAGCGGGAGCGCTCGGGGAGCTGTTTTTT.

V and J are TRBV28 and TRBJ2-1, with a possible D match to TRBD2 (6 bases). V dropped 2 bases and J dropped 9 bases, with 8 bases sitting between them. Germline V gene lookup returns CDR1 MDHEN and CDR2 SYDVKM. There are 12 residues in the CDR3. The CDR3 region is CASSLLGGEQFF. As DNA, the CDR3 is TGTGCCAGCAGTTTACTGGGGGGTGAGCAGTTCTTC.

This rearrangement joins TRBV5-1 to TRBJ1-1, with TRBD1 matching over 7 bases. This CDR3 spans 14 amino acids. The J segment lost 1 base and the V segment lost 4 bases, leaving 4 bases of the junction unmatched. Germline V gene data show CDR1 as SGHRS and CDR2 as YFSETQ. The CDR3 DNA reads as TGCGCCAGCAGCCAACAGGGGACGAACACTGAAGCTTTCTTT. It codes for CASSQQGTNTEAFF. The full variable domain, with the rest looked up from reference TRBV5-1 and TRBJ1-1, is KAGVTQTPRYLIKTRGQQVTLSCSPISGHRSVSWYQQTPGQGLQFLFEYFSETQRNKGNFPGRFSGRQFSNSRSEMNVSTLELGDSALYLCASSQQGTNTEAFFGQGTRLTVV.

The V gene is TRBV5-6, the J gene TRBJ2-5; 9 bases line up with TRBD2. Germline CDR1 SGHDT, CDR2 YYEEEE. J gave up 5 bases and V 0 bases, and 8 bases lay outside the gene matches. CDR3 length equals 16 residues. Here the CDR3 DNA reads TGTGCCAGCAGCTTGGTCGGGGCGGGAGGGCTGGAGACCCAGTACTTC. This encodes CASSLVGAGGLETQYF.

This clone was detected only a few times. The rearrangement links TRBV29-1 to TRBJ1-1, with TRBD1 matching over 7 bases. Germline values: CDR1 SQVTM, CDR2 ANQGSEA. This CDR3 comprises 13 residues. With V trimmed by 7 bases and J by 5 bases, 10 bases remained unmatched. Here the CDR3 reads CSGTGQLGTEAFF. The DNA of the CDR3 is TGCAGCGGGACGGGACAGCTGGGAACTGAAGCTTTCTTT.

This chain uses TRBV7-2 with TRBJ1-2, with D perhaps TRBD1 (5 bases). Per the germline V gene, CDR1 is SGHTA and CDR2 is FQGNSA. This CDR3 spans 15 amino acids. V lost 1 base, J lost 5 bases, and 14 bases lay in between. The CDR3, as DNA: TGTGCCAGCAGCTTAGATCGGGGGAAGAAATATGGCTACACCTTC. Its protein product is CASSLDRGKKYGYTF.

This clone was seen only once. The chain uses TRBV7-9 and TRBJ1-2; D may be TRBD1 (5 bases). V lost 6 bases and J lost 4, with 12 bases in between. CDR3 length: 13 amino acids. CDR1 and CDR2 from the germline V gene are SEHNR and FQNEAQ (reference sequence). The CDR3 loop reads CASSLDSSYGYTF. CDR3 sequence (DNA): TGTGCCAGCAGTCTAGACAGCTCCTATGGCTACACCTTC.

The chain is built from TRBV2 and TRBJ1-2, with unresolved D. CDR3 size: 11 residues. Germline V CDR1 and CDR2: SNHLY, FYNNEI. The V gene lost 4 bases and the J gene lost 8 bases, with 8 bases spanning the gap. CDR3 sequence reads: CASSASAGYTF. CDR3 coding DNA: TGTGCCAGCAGTGCTTCCGCGGGCTACACCTTC.

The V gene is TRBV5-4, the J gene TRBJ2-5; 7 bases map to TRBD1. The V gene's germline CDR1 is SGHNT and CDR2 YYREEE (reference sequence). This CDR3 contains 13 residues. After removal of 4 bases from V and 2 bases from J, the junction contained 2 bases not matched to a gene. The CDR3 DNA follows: TGTGCCAGCAGCCTGGGACAGCAAGAGACCCAGTACTTC. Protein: CASSLGQQETQYF.

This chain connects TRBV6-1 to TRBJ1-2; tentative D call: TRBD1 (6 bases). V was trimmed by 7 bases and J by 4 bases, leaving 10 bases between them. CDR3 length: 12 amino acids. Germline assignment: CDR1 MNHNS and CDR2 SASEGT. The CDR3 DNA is TGTGCCAGCACGCAGGGGCCCTATGGCTACACCTTC. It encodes CASTQGPYGYTF.

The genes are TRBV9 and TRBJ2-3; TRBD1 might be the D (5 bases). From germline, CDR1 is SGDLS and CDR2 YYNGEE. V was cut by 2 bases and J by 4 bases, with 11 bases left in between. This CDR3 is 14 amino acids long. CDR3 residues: CASSVNWGPDTQYF. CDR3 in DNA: TGTGCCAGCAGCGTCAATTGGGGCCCAGATACGCAGTATTTT.

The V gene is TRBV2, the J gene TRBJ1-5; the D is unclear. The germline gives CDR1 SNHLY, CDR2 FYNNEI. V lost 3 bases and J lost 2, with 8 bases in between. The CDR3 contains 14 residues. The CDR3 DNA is TGTGCCAGCAGTGAGAGGGAGGGCAATCAGCCCCAGCATTTT. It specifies CASSEREGNQPQHF.

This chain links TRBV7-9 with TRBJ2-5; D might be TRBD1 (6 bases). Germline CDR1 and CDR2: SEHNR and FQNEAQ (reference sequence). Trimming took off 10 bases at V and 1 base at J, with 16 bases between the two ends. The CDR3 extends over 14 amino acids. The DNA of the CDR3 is TGTGCCACCAACTTCACAGGGCCCCAAGAGACCCAGTACTTC. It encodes CATNFTGPQETQYF.

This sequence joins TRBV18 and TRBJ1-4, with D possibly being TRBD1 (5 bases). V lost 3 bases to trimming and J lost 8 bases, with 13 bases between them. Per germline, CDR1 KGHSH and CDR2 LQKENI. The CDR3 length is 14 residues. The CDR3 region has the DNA TGTGCCAGCTCACCTAACTTAGGGGAAGAAAAACTGTTTTTT. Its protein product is CASSPNLGEEKLFF.

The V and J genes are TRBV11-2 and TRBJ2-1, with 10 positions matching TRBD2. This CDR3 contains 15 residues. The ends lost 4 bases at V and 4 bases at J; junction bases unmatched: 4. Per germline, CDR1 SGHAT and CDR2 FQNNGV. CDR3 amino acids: CASSSPSGRYNEQFF. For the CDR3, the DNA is TGTGCCAGCAGCTCCCCTAGCGGGAGATACAATGAGCAGTTCTTC.

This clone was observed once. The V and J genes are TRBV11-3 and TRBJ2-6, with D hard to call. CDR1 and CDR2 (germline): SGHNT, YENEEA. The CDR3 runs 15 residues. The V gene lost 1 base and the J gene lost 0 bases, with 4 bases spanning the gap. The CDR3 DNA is TGTGCCAGCAGCTTAGCAGTCTCTGGGGCCAACGTCCTGACTTTC. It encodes CASSLAVSGANVLTF.

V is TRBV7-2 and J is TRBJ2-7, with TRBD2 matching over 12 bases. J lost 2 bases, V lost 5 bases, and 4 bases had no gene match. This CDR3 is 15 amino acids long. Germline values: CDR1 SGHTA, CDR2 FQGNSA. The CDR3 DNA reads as TGTGCCAGCAGCCATCGGACTAGCGGGACCTACGAGCAGTACTTC. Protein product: CASSHRTSGTYEQYF. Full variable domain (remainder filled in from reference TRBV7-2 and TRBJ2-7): GAGVSQSPSNKVTEKGKDVELRCDPISGHTALYWYRQSLGQGLEFLIYFQGNSAPDKSGLPSDRFSAERTGGSVSTLTIQRTQQEDSAVYLCASSHRTSGTYEQYFGPGTRLTVT.

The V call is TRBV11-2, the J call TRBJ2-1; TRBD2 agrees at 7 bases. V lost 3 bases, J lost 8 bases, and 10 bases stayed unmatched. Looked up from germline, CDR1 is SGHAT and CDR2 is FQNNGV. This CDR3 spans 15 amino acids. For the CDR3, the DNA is TGTGCCAGCAGCTTGGAGTCTAGCGGTCTATATGAGCAGTTCTTC. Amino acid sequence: CASSLESSGLYEQFF.

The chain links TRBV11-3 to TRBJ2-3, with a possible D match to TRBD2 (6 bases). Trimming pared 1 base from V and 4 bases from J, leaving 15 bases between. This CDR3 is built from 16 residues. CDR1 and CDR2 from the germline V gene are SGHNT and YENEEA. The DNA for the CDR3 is TGTGCCAGCAGCTTAGGGCGGGGCTCAGACGCAGATACGCAGTATTTT. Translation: CASSLGRGSDADTQYF.

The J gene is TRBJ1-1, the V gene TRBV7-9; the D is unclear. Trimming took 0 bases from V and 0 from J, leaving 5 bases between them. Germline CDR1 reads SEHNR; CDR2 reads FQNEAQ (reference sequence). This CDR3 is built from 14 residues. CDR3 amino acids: CASSLAPVNTEAFF. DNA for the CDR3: TGTGCCAGCAGCTTAGCTCCAGTGAACACTGAAGCTTTCTTT. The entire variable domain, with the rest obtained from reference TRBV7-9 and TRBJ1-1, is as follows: DTGVSQNPRHKITKRGQNVTFRCDPISEHNRLYWYRQTLGQGPEFLTYFQNEAQLEKSRLLSDRFSAERPKGSFSTLEIQRTEQGDSAMYLCASSLAPVNTEAFFGQGTRLTVV.

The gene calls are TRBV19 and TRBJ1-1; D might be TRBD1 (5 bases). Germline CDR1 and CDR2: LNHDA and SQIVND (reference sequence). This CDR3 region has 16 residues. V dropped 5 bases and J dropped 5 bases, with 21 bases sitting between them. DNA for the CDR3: TGTGCCAGTAGTGCCGCCGTCGGCAGGGTGGGAACTGAAGCTTTCTTT. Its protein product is CASSAAVGRVGTEAFF.

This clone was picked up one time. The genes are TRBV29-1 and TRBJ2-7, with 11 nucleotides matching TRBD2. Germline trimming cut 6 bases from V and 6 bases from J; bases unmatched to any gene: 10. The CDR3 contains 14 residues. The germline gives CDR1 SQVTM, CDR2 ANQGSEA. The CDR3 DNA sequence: TGCAGCGTGGCGGAGGGACTAGCGGTCTCCGAGCAGTACTTC. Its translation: CSVAEGLAVSEQYF.

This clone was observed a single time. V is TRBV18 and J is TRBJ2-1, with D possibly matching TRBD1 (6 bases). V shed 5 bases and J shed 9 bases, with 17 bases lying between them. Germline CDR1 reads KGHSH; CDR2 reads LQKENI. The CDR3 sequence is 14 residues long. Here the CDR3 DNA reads TGTGCCAGCTCATCAACCCTACAGGGTGGTGAGCAGTTCTTC. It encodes CASSSTLQGGEQFF.

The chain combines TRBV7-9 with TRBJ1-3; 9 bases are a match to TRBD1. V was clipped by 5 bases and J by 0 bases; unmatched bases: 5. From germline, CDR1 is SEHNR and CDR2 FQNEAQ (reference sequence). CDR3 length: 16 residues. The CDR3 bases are TGTGCCAGCAGCCCGACAGGGGGGAGCTCTGGAAACACCATATATTTT. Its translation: CASSPTGGSSGNTIYF. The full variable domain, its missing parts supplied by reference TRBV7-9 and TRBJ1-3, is DTGVSQNPRHKITKRGQNVTFRCDPISEHNRLYWYRQTLGQGPEFLTYFQNEAQLEKSRLLSDRFSAERPKGSFSTLEIQRTEQGDSAMYLCASSPTGGSSGNTIYFGEGSWLTVV.

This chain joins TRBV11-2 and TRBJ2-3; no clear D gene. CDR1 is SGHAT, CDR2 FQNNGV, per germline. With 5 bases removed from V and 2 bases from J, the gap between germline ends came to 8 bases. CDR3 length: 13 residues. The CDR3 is CASSTDPTDTQYF. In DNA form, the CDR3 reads TGTGCCAGCAGCACAGACCCCACAGATACGCAGTATTTT.

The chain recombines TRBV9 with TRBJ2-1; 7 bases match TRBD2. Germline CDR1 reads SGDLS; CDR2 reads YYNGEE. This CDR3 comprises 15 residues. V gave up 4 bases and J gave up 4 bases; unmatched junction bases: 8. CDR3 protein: CASSHDSGPYNEQFF. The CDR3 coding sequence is TGTGCCAGCAGCCACGATAGCGGGCCGTACAATGAGCAGTTCTTC.

The DNA for the CDR3 is TGTGCCAGCCGATTAGACAGCGACCTCCGGGGCTACACCTTC. This codes for CASRLDSDLRGYTF. The chain employs TRBV19 and TRBJ1-2, with D possibly TRBD1 on 5 matching bases. The germline CDR1 and CDR2 sequences are LNHDA and SQIVND (reference sequence). There are 14 residues in the CDR3. Deletions cut 9 bases from V and 8 bases from J, with 22 bases between.